The 12 T cell receptor beta chains reported below all come from one sample, sequenced in a study of blood T cells in healthy people across ages. A second PCR of about 7 to 12 cycles used a sample-barcoded 5' primer and a J-beta primer mix. TCRdb used MiXCR to reprocess the 5' RACE reads, holding one entry per CDR3 protein. The sample consists of 700,000 to 900,000 distinct CDR3 sequences, 20% to 30% of them appearing once. The sample was also reused in another study, on T cells of mothers and their children.

The specimen sequenced was blood. Every receptor here comes from a boy younger than 18 in good health.

The table lists this clonotype with a few counts. This sequence joins TRBV7-9 and TRBJ2-3; 7 positions match TRBD1. Trimming removed 5 bases from V and 6 bases from J; junction bases left unmatched: 11. The CDR3 totals 15 residues. Germline V CDR1 and CDR2: SEHNR, FQNEAQ (reference sequence). The chain's CDR3 is CASSPGQILTDTQYF. CDR3 DNA sequence: TGTGCCAGCAGCCCGGGACAGATACTCACCGATACGCAGTATTTT.

This clonotype has only a few counts. The V call is TRBV20-1, the J call TRBJ1-6; 9 bases fit TRBD1. The V gene end was trimmed by 1 base and the J gene end by 9 bases; junction bases not matched to a gene: 1. Per germline, CDR1 DFQATT and CDR2 SNEGSKA (reference sequence). CDR3 size: 13 residues. The chain's CDR3 is CSARGDRVSPLHF. CDR3 bases: TGCAGTGCTAGAGGGGACAGGGTTTCACCCCTCCACTTT.

Turning to this clonotype: An end of the junction differs from the germline gene, which may be a read error. The gene calls are TRBV6-1 and TRBJ1-3; the match to TRBD1 covers 9 bases. There are 13 residues in the CDR3. Germline CDR1 and CDR2: MNHNS and SASEGT. Written as DNA, the CDR3 is TGTGCCAGCAGCCGGACAGGGGCGGACACCATACATTTT. Translated, it gives CASSRTGADTIHF.

The chain couples TRBV5-6 to TRBJ2-1, with 8 bases aligning to TRBD2. The CDR3 loop spans 15 amino acids. After removal of 3 bases from V and 6 bases from J, the junction contained 8 bases not matched to a gene. CDR1 SGHDT and CDR2 YYEEEE come from the germline V gene. The CDR3 DNA sequence: TGTGCCAGCAGCTCGCCGGGACTAGTGGGCAATGAGCAGTTCTTC. It translates to CASSSPGLVGNEQFF.

This chain uses TRBV30 with TRBJ2-5; 7 bases map to TRBD1. Germline V gene sequence: CDR1 GTSNPN, CDR2 SVGIG (reference sequence). V lost 3 bases, J lost 5 bases, and 9 bases stayed unmatched. The CDR3 has 14 amino acids. The CDR3 is CAWRLSGQSETQYF. CDR3 in DNA: TGTGCCTGGAGGCTATCGGGACAGTCTGAGACCCAGTACTTC. Based on the CDR3 plus reference TRBV30 and TRBJ2-5, the full variable domain is SQTIHQWPATLVQPVGSPLSLECTVEGTSNPNLYWYRQAAGRGLQLLFYSVGIGQISSEVPQNLSASRPQDRQFILSSKKLLLSDSGFYLCAWRLSGQSETQYFGPGTRLLVL.

This clonotype was observed a handful of times. This chain uses TRBV29-1 with TRBJ1-4; TRBD1 might be the D (5 bases). This CDR3 is 13 amino acids long. In germline, CDR1 is SQVTM, CDR2 ANQGSEA. Between the trimmed V and J ends, which lost 6 bases and 2 bases, there was a span of 10 bases. DNA for the CDR3: TGCAGCGTCCTAGGGGTGACTAATGAAAAACTGTTTTTT. It translates to CSVLGVTNEKLFF.

The rearrangement uses TRBV9 and TRBJ2-1; D may match TRBD1 or TRBD2 (6 bases each). V lost 0 bases, J lost 3 bases, and 16 bases lay in between. CDR3 size: 17 residues. Germline V gives CDR1 SGDLS, CDR2 YYNGEE. This CDR3 reads CASSVVGGPLVYNEQFF. DNA for the CDR3: TGTGCCAGCAGCGTAGTGGGGGGCCCTCTTGTCTACAATGAGCAGTTCTTC.

This clonotype has more than one count but fewer than ten. The J gene is TRBJ2-7, the V gene TRBV12-3 or TRBV12-4; 7 bases map to TRBD2. V was pared by 5 bases and J by 9 bases, with 7 bases of the junction left unmatched. The CDR3 has 12 amino acids. CDR3 sequence: CASSPGTTGQYF. The CDR3 DNA follows: TGTGCCAGCAGTCCCGGGACTACCGGGCAGTACTTC.

This clonotype was detected a few times. The chain combines TRBV6-5 with TRBJ1-4, with D unclear. The germline CDR1 and CDR2 sequences are MNHEY and SVGAGI. CDR3 length equals 13 residues. V lost 0 bases, J lost 4 bases, and 3 bases lay in between. This CDR3 reads CASSYSDNEKLFF. DNA of the CDR3: TGTGCCAGCAGTTACTCGGATAATGAAAAACTGTTTTTT.

The sample holds a few counts of this clonotype. The chain has TRBV27 and TRBJ2-5; 11 bases are shared with TRBD1. The J call may be incorrect, as the DNA end agrees better with TRBJ2-7. The CDR3 loop spans 15 amino acids. Germline values: CDR1 MNHEY, CDR2 SMNVEV (reference sequence). CDR3 nucleotides: TGTGCCAGCAGTATCGGACAGGGGGCTGGTTACGAGCAGTACTTC. Protein sequence: CASSIGQGAGYEQYF.

This chain joins TRBV10-3 and TRBJ1-4; 10 positions match TRBD1. The CDR3 has 13 residues. Germline V lookup: CDR1 ENHRY, CDR2 SYGVKD. Losses at the gene ends were 6 bases for V and 8 bases for J; bases not matched to a gene: 3. CDR3 sequence reads: CAISLGQGEKLFF. The CDR3 bases are TGTGCCATCAGCCTGGGACAGGGGGAAAAACTGTTTTTT.

This clonotype was observed a few times. The rearrangement uses TRBV5-5 and TRBJ1-3; D unclear. CDR1 SGHKS and CDR2 YYEKEE come from the germline V gene (reference sequence). V lost 4 bases to trimming and J lost 2 bases, with 16 bases between them. The CDR3 has 16 amino acids. This chain's CDR3 is CASSLWAGVAGNTIYF. Written as DNA, the CDR3 is TGTGCCAGCAGCCTCTGGGCGGGAGTAGCTGGAAACACCATATATTTT.